This T cell receptor beta chain is drawn from a study of blood T cell repertoires in COVID-19. Details on this clone: One end of the junction varies from germline; a read error may be responsible.

Germline lookup yields CDR1 SSHAT and CDR2 FNYEAQ (reference sequence). The CDR3 totals 13 residues. This table comes from immunoSEQ multiplex PCR, and its TCRdb copy is limited to in-frame clones, with some not included. The data contain about 120,000 clones, 78% of them singletons. This TCR was recovered from a man aged 65-85 years with acute or convalescent COVID-19. What was sequenced was peripheral blood. The chain joins TRBV7-7 to TRBJ1-2, with TRBD1 matching over 8 bases. CDR3 bases: TGTGCTAGCAGCCCCGGACAGGGCTATGGCTACACCTTC. Translated: CASSPGQGYGYTF.